This T cell receptor (beta chain) was found in a study of sequential checkpoint blockade in melanoma. Study background: Patients were randomized 1:1 to nivolumab-then-ipilimumab or ipilimumab-then-nivolumab first-line. Matched biopsies came pretreatment and at week 13 for twenty-two patients.

Using immunoSEQ multiplex PCR, the repertoire was profiled, and TCRdb retains in-frame clones only, with some absent. The table lists some 2,900 clones, over 20% of them singletons. Of note for this clone: The antigen remains unidentified.

The treatment was: randomized to nivolumab then ipilimumab (arm A) or the reverse (arm B). Trimming cost V 5 bases and J 2 bases, with 10 bases left between them. Per germline, CDR1 MNHGY and CDR2 SAAAGT. This CDR3 is 13 amino acids long. Study observations and caveats: Pretreatment TIL clonality tracked with response in the nivolumab-first arm. PD-L1 staining and CD8+ counts, not mutational load, tracked tumor T-cell clonality.

The receptor comes from a human donor with melanoma. Source: tumor tissue (inferred from file names), taken from a patient given nivolumab and ipilimumab in sequence. The genes are TRBV6-8 and TRBJ2-7, with D possibly TRBD1 on 5 matching bases. In DNA, the CDR3 is TGTGCCAGCAGTCCCAGGGCCGCCTACGAGCAGTACTTC. It yields the protein CASSPRAAYEQYF.